This T cell receptor beta chain was recovered during a study of OX40 agonist ivuxolimab in advanced cancers. Whole-study context: Every 2 weeks, patients got intravenous ivuxolimab at one of six dose levels (0.01-10 mg/kg). There were three patients with partial responses, one having hepatocellular carcinoma and two cutaneous melanoma.

Here immunoSEQ multiplex PCR was the method, and the copy in TCRdb shows in-frame clones only, minus some. Among about 100,000 clones, around 90% were seen once, and the ten largest hold around 0.16%. Germline V gene lookup returns CDR1 SGHAT and CDR2 FQNNGV. The CDR3 has 15 residues. Trimming stripped 1 base from V and 5 bases from J, with 12 bases between. This receptor was taken from an adult with an advanced solid tumor such as melanoma, head and neck, liver or kidney cancer. The chain combines TRBV11-2 with TRBJ1-5, with D tentatively TRBD1 (6 bases). The sample here was CD4+ or CD8+ T cells sorted from blood, taken in a trial of the OX40 agonist ivuxolimab. In DNA, the CDR3 is TGTGCCAGCAGCTTAGGGGACACCCTTTATCAGCCCCAGCATTTT. Its translation is CASSLGDTLYQPQHF.